This T cell receptor gamma chain stems from a study of Vδ1+ human thymocytes. Findings and caveats of the study: In the thymus, TRG and TRD repertoires looked highly polyclonal with Gaussian CDR3 lengths. Unlike peripheral blood Vdelta1+ controls, thymic delta-chain sequences included 15% to 25% Vdelta2 and few Vdelta3.

The sorted cells were CD3+ Vdelta1+ Vdelta2- thymocytes from alphabeta-depleted thymus. With respect to this clone: What it binds is unknown.

The template was reverse-transcribed extracted RNA. Multiplex PCR used pooled V-gene forward primers and a constant-region reverse primer to amplify CDR3s. TCRdb processed the multiplex PCR reads again with the CATT caller. There are about 36,000 gamma-chain clones in the sample; 20% to 25% occur only once, and about 2% lies in the top ten. Germline V lookup: CDR1 GITISATS, CDR2 ISYDGTV (reference sequence). The CDR3 length is 16 residues. The ends lost 5 bases at V and 2 bases at J; junction bases unmatched: 15. This chain connects TRGV9 to TRGJ1 or TRGJ2. The sequencing sample was made of Vdelta1+ gamma-delta thymocytes from the thymus. Indicated subset: FACS-sorted CD3+ TCRalphabeta- TCRVdelta1+ TCRVdelta2- thymocytes. The receptor comes from a girl under two years old who had congenital heart surgery. CDR3 bases: TGTGCCTTGTGGGTAATCTCCTCTCGGGATTATTATAAGAAACTCTTT. Translated: CALWVISSRDYYKKLF.